What follows are 26 T cell receptor beta chains derived from one specimen sequenced in a study of response to subunit inactivated influenza vaccine. TCRdb analysed the RT-PCR reads with MiXCR anew, one entry per CDR3 protein. The sample has just under 550,000 distinct CDR3 sequences, around 21% seen once; the top ten hold under 3.5%. In addition, the sample was reused for a study of T cells expressing NK-cell markers. That work adds: For TCR beta, cDNA was produced by 5'RACE template switching with UMIs.

Sequencing used CD4+ T cells sorted from PBMCs, obtained about 13 days after vaccination. Source of these receptors: a man aged 45 to 65 who received an inactivated influenza vaccine.

This clonotype turned up a few times. The chain couples TRBV6-5 to TRBJ1-5, with a possible D match to TRBD1 (5 bases). Germline V gene data show CDR1 as MNHEY and CDR2 as SVGAGI. V lost 5 bases and J 2 bases, leaving 10 bases between the germline ends. The CDR3 has 14 amino acids. The CDR3 DNA sequence: TGTGCCAGCAGTAACATACAGGGCAATCAGCCCCAGCATTTT. This sequence encodes CASSNIQGNQPQHF.

V gene TRBV2 combines with J gene TRBJ2-7; TRBD1 matches 9 bases. Germline V gene lookup returns CDR1 SNHLY and CDR2 FYNNEI. Losses at the gene ends were 9 bases for V and 7 bases for J; bases not matched to a gene: 7. The CDR3 loop spans 12 amino acids. As DNA, the CDR3 is TGTGCCAGTACACAGGGGGCGAATGAGCAGTACTTC. Translated: CASTQGANEQYF.

This clonotype was observed a few times. The genes are TRBV5-6 and TRBJ2-1, with 9 bases matching TRBD2. The V segment lost 2 bases and the J segment 9 bases; nucleotides outside the gene matches: 6. Germline V lookup: CDR1 SGHDT, CDR2 YYEEEE. This CDR3 comprises 14 residues. Here the CDR3 reads CASSFLAGVGEQFF. CDR3 DNA sequence: TGTGCCAGCAGCTTTTTAGCGGGAGTAGGTGAGCAGTTCTTC.

The chain couples TRBV11-2 to TRBJ2-3; 10 bases line up with TRBD2. The ends lost 5 bases at V and 1 base at J; junction bases unmatched: 9. There are 17 residues in the CDR3. The germline CDR1 and CDR2 sequences are SGHAT and FQNNGV. CDR3 residues: CASSPRYGTSGTDTQYF. CDR3 in DNA: TGTGCCAGCAGCCCCCGGTACGGGACTAGCGGCACAGATACGCAGTATTTT.

The V and J genes are TRBV7-8 and TRBJ2-3; D may correspond to TRBD1 or TRBD2 (5 bases each). The CDR3 totals 16 residues. The V gene's germline CDR1 is SGHVS and CDR2 FQNEAQ. V was trimmed by 4 bases and J by 0 bases, leaving 14 bases between them. This CDR3 reads CASSSREGSSTDTQYF. The DNA of the CDR3 is TGTGCCAGCAGCTCCCGCGAGGGGTCTAGCACAGATACGCAGTATTTT.

The chain employs TRBV20-1 and TRBJ2-7; tentative D call: TRBD2 (6 bases). Germline loops: CDR1 DFQATT, CDR2 SNEGSKA (reference sequence). The CDR3 sequence is 17 residues long. V gave up 0 bases and J gave up 6 bases, with 24 bases separating them. CDR3 in amino acids: CSAREPPGGGLGGEQYF. CDR3 coding DNA: TGCAGTGCTAGAGAACCCCCCGGAGGAGGACTGGGGGGCGAGCAGTACTTC.

This clonotype was detected many times. The chain joins TRBV6-1 to TRBJ2-7; TRBD1 matches at 8 bases. The V gene end was trimmed by 6 bases and the J gene end by 0 bases; junction bases not matched to a gene: 7. Germline lookup yields CDR1 MNHNS and CDR2 SASEGT. The CDR3 consists of 15 residues. Here the CDR3 DNA reads TGTGCCAGCAGGGAACTGGGACAGGTCTCCTACGAGCAGTACTTC. It yields the protein CASRELGQVSYEQYF.

This rearrangement joins TRBV27 to TRBJ2-5; TRBD2 is a possible D gene (5 bases). The CDR3 totals 17 residues. The germline CDR1 and CDR2 sequences are MNHEY and SMNVEV (reference sequence). The V end lost 4 bases, the J end lost 3 bases, and 21 bases lay between the germline ends. In nucleotides, the CDR3 is TGTGCCAGCAGTTCATATGGGGAGAGGGCTAGGAAAGAGACCCAGTACTTC. The encoded protein is CASSSYGERARKETQYF.

This chain uses TRBV11-2 with TRBJ2-2; TRBD1 aligns across 10 bases. Unmatched junction bases numbered 9, after V lost 7 bases and J lost 7 bases. The CDR3 covers 15 residues. Per germline, CDR1 SGHAT and CDR2 FQNNGV. CDR3 loop: CASKIGQGGNGELFF. DNA for the CDR3: TGTGCCAGCAAAATAGGACAGGGGGGGAACGGGGAGCTGTTTTTT.

This clonotype was detected ten times or more. Here the CDR3 DNA reads TGTGCCATCAGGAGCACAGGGGTGAACACTGAAGCTTTCTTT. This codes for CAIRSTGVNTEAFF. The chain couples TRBV10-3 to TRBJ1-1; TRBD1 aligns across 7 bases. Germline V CDR1 and CDR2: ENHRY, SYGVKD. The CDR3 spans 14 residues. With 6 bases clipped from V and 0 bases from J, the junction kept 4 bases outside the gene matches.

This chain joins TRBV12-3 or TRBV12-4 and TRBJ1-5, with a weak D call TRBD1 (5 bases). Trimming shortened V by 4 bases and J by 6 bases, and 19 bases separated the two germline ends. This CDR3 has 16 residues. Here the CDR3 reads CASSSTPQGGSQPQHF. In DNA form, the CDR3 reads TGTGCCAGCAGTTCCACCCCGCAGGGAGGGAGTCAGCCCCAGCATTTT.

The CDR3 protein is CASSTRQEGTQYF. Written as DNA, the CDR3 is TGTGCCAGCAGCACCAGACAGGAGGGGACCCAGTACTTC. The rearrangement uses TRBV5-6 and TRBJ2-5; D may match TRBD1 or TRBD2 (6 bases each). V lost 4 bases, J lost 7 bases, and 14 bases lay in between. Germline CDR1 and CDR2: SGHDT and YYEEEE. CDR3 length: 13 residues.

This clonotype showed up just a few times. The genes are TRBV20-1 and TRBJ2-1; 9 bases fit TRBD1. The CDR3 has 15 residues. Trimming cost V 5 bases and J 2 bases; bases outside gene matches: 7. Per germline, CDR1 DFQATT and CDR2 SNEGSKA (reference sequence). The DNA for the CDR3 is TGCAGTGCTGTAACCGGGACAGGGACCTACAATGAGCAGTTCTTC. This encodes CSAVTGTGTYNEQFF.

V usage is TRBV5-1 and J usage is TRBJ2-7, with TRBD2 as a possible D gene (5 bases). Germline V gene data show CDR1 as SGHRS and CDR2 as YFSETQ. The ends were cut back, 6 bases at V and 2 bases at J, with 12 bases in the middle. This CDR3 has 13 amino acids. CDR3 protein: CASKRDTTYEQYF. For the CDR3, the DNA is TGCGCCAGCAAGAGGGATACCACCTACGAGCAGTACTTC.

The chain is built from TRBV7-6 and TRBJ2-2; 7 bases fit TRBD1. This CDR3 comprises 16 residues. Losses at the gene ends were 6 bases for V and 3 bases for J; bases not matched to a gene: 10. The germline gives CDR1 SGHVS, CDR2 FNYEAQ. The chain's CDR3 is CASRRRDSSYTGELFF. Written as DNA, the CDR3 is TGTGCCAGCAGGCGCCGGGACAGCTCTTACACCGGGGAGCTGTTTTTT.

This clonotype was recorded a few times. The CDR3 region is CASSFRGRGNQPQHF. The CDR3, as DNA: TGTGCCAGCAGTTTTAGGGGCAGGGGCAATCAGCCCCAGCATTTT. This chain links TRBV28 with TRBJ1-5; the D gene is possibly TRBD1 (5 bases). This CDR3 has 15 residues. Between the trimmed V and J ends, which lost 3 bases and 2 bases, there was a span of 11 bases. Germline V gene sequence: CDR1 MDHEN, CDR2 SYDVKM.

This clonotype occurred a few times. The J gene is TRBJ1-4, the V gene TRBV12-3 or TRBV12-4; 7 positions match TRBD1. Unmatched junction bases numbered 6, after V lost 5 bases and J lost 0 bases. The CDR3 length is 16 residues. CDR3 in DNA: TGTGCCAGCAGTCCGGGACAGACAGCAACTAATGAAAAACTGTTTTTT. Amino acids: CASSPGQTATNEKLFF.

The CDR3 nucleotides are TGTGCCACCAGCAGGGTTGGGGGCTACGAGCAGTACTTC. Encoded protein: CATSRVGGYEQYF. The rearrangement uses TRBV15 and TRBJ2-7; D may be TRBD1 or TRBD2 (5 bases each). With 3 bases removed from V and 3 bases from J, the gap between germline ends came to 9 bases. The length of the CDR3 is 13 residues. In germline, CDR1 is LNHNV, CDR2 YYDKDF (reference sequence).

This clonotype was seen at least ten times. The chain has TRBV7-2 and TRBJ2-5, with D tentatively TRBD1 (5 bases). Trimming took off 1 base at V and 10 bases at J, with 13 bases between the two ends. The CDR3 has 13 amino acids. Germline CDR1 is SGHTA and CDR2 is FQGNSA. CDR3 bases: TGTGCCAGCAGCTTAGACGACAGATATTTCCAGTACTTC. Translation: CASSLDDRYFQYF. Full variable domain (missing parts from reference TRBV7-2 and TRBJ2-5): GAGVSQSPSNKVTEKGKDVELRCDPISGHTALYWYRQSLGQGLEFLIYFQGNSAPDKSGLPSDRFSAERTGGSVSTLTIQRTQQEDSAVYLCASSLDDRYFQYFGPGTRLLVL.

This clonotype was seen only a few times. The V and J genes are TRBV24-1 and TRBJ2-7, with D possibly being TRBD1 (5 bases). Trimming shortened V by 5 bases and J by 0 bases, and 10 bases separated the two germline ends. CDR1 and CDR2 from the germline V gene are KGHDR and SFDVKD. The CDR3 totals 14 residues. Here the CDR3 DNA reads TGTGCCACCAGTGCGACGACAGCCTCCTACGAGCAGTACTTC. Its protein product is CATSATTASYEQYF.

The chain couples TRBV7-2 to TRBJ2-7; D ambiguous. The germline V gene encodes CDR1 SGHTA and CDR2 FQGNSA. This CDR3 contains 12 residues. V gave up 5 bases and J gave up 3 bases, with 8 bases separating them. The CDR3 is CASSIPGYEQYF. CDR3 DNA sequence: TGTGCCAGCAGCATCCCAGGCTACGAGCAGTACTTC.

The chain couples TRBV20-1 to TRBJ2-1; 16 bases map to TRBD2. Trimming removed 6 bases from V and 4 bases from J; junction bases left unmatched: 6. In germline, CDR1 is DFQATT, CDR2 SNEGSKA (reference sequence). The CDR3 has 16 residues. Written as DNA, the CDR3 is TGCAGTGCCCAGGGACTAGCGGGGGGGACGTACAATGAGCAGTTCTTC. Protein sequence: CSAQGLAGGTYNEQFF.

The chain recombines TRBV29-1 with TRBJ2-7; maybe TRBD2 (6 bases). Deletions cut 1 base from V and 5 bases from J, with 12 bases between. CDR1 is SQVTM, CDR2 ANQGSEA, per germline. This CDR3 spans 13 amino acids. The CDR3 here is CSVEVQTGDEQYF. In nucleotides, the CDR3 is TGCAGCGTTGAAGTCCAGACGGGGGACGAGCAGTACTTC.

This clonotype has just a few counts. The chain is built from TRBV6-2 or TRBV6-3 and TRBJ2-1; weak D call: TRBD2 (5 bases). This CDR3 region has 15 residues. The germline V gene encodes CDR1 MNHEY and CDR2 SVGEGT. V was trimmed by 6 bases and J by 0 bases, leaving 12 bases between them. CDR3 residues: CASSPEGPSYNEQFF. In DNA, the CDR3 is TGTGCCAGCAGCCCCGAGGGCCCCTCCTACAATGAGCAGTTCTTC.

The chain combines TRBV5-1 with TRBJ1-1; weak D call: TRBD1 (6 bases). CDR3 size: 14 residues. Trimming pared 2 bases from V and 5 bases from J, leaving 13 bases between. In germline, CDR1 is SGHRS, CDR2 YFSETQ. CDR3 residues: CASSFHRVGTEAFF. The DNA of the CDR3 is TGCGCCAGCAGCTTTCACAGGGTCGGGACTGAAGCTTTCTTT.

The rearrangement joins TRBV15 to TRBJ2-7; D is ambiguous. The germline V gene encodes CDR1 LNHNV and CDR2 YYDKDF (reference sequence). There are 15 residues in the CDR3. Trimming cost V 1 base and J 0 bases, with 10 bases left between them. The CDR3 sequence is CATSRVHRSSYEQYF. The DNA of the CDR3 is TGTGCCACCAGCAGAGTCCATAGGAGCTCCTACGAGCAGTACTTC.